This TCR beta chain was identified during a study of neurological immune-mediated disorders (dated by TCRdb to the late 2010s). Turning to the overall study: Of the approximately 34 multiple sclerosis patients, some 30 had relapsing-remitting MS and 3 had secondary progressive MS. Peripheral blood TCR-beta repertoires from patients with HTLV-I-associated myelopathy (HAM/TSP), patients with multiple sclerosis, and healthy controls were compared in the study using UMI-based sequencing. Alongside PBMC samples, the set of some 100 TCR-beta libraries contained longitudinal samples, technical triplicates, and paired CD4+ and CD8+ T-cell subsets that had been sorted. The cohort comprised some 71 subjects: roughly 14 HAM/TSP patients, approximately 34 multiple sclerosis patients and 20 or so healthy controls. On the study overall, not on this receptor specifically: Phylogenetic analysis grouped repertoires from 18 of 34 MS patients into a cluster of related CDR3 sequences, suggesting a possible repertoire-level signature. No association of the MS cluster with clinical or MRI features was observed, and the need for larger cohorts was stated by the authors. TCR clonal expansion was highest in HAM/TSP patients and lowest in MS patients, with MS patients falling below even healthy controls. Across subjects, expanded clones never shared an identical CDR3 amino acid sequence, which suggests that the TCR-beta repertoires in every group were private.

Trimming takes 3 bases off V and 8 bases off J; junction bases not matched to a gene: 8. The CDR3 is 13 amino acids in total, end residues counted. Solely the CDR3 DNA is kept, with 39 bases framed from the first base. The germline V gene (reference sequence) sets CDR1 to DFQATT and CDR2 to SNEGSKA. For unsorted PBMC libraries, 2 million PBMCs were used after storage in RNAlater at -80 degrees C until RNA extraction. Multiple sclerosis patients were enrolled in a US clinical protocol under which disease progression was evaluated by magnetic resonance imaging. Peripheral blood was subjected to Ficoll-Hypaque density gradient centrifugation to isolate PBMCs, which were then cryopreserved in liquid nitrogen. To synthesize cDNA, template-switch 5'RACE was performed with a primer carrying a 10-nucleotide random unique molecular identifier so that each TCR transcript was tagged. Over 200 million TCR-beta sequences, covering 15-18 subjects, were produced in each sequencing run. Total RNA was extracted with the RNeasy kit. The KAPA Real-time Library Amplification kit was used to amplify TCR-beta VDJ regions with primers for the TCR constant region and the 5'RACE anchor. Sample indexes and Illumina adaptors were added in a first PCR, and a second PCR then increased library yield. After Ampure bead purification, the TCR product of roughly 650 bp was size-selected on a 2% E-gel SizeSelection system. Before pooling, library quality was checked on a Bioanalyzer, concentration was measured with Qubit, and libraries were quantified with the Kapa Library Quantification kit. An Illumina HiSeq 2500 was used to sequence the libraries paired-end at 2 x 150 bp. To increase sequence diversity, roughly 24-31% phiX was spiked into each library pool. Under the source paper's analysis protocol: The quality-filtered reads were processed with the UMI-based MiGEC pipeline, whose error correction step removed more than 85% of the raw TCR sequences. VDJ genes were aligned to IMGT germline references, and each clonotype was defined by a unique CDR3 amino acid sequence together with V-J genes. Clonal expansion, Shannon diversity and CDR3 relatedness were evaluated with VDJtools (CalcPairwiseDistances, ClusterSamples), while phylogenetic trees were built in CLCbio workbench. Clones with at least 8 unique UMIs were defined as expanded, with this threshold being based on coefficient-of-variation modelling across technical triplicates. The public sequencing data were trimmed at Q25 with fastp and processed into clonotypes with MiXCR by TCRdb, which kept only in-frame beta chains. All rows with the same CDR3 protein become a single entry with the most common DNA and genes. The V and J calls follow TCRdb's processing rather than the paper's. This sample gives 100,000 to 150,000 distinct CDR3 sequences in total; roughly 3.2% of them show up just once. The top ten constitute 1% to 1.5% of the sample.

In the case of this clonotype: It has no known antigen specificity. Given the absence of the conserved phenylalanine or tryptophan at the CDR3 end, a read error is likely.

This chain joins TRBV20-1 to TRBJ1-1; 8 bases in the middle match TRBD1. This clonotype originated in a woman younger than 45 with multiple sclerosis. Sequencing used PBMCs. The CDR3 loop reads CSARGATGDEAFN. The nucleotide sequence reads TGCAGTGCTAGGGGGGCGACAGGGGACGAAGCTTTCAAT.